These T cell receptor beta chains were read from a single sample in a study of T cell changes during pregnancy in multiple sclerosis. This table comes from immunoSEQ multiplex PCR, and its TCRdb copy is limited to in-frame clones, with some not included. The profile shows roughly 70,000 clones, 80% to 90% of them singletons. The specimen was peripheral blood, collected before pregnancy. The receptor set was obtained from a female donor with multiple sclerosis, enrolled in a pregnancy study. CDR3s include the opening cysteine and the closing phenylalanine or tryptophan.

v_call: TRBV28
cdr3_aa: CASRDRSSYNEQFF

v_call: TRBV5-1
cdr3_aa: CASSLDGGLGQPQHF

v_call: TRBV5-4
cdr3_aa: CASSWGAGGNQETQYF

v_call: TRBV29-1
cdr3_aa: CSGSMTGELFF

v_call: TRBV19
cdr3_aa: CASSTSGTGGEQYF

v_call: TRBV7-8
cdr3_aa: CASTDLQETQYF

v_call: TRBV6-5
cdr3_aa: CASRSQGSSTGELFF

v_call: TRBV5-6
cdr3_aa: CASSSDWEGNEQFF

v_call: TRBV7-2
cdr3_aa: CASSYQGDGYTF

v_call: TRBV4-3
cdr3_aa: CASSQDTAGMPPLHF

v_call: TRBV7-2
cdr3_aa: CASSRNLGEETQYF

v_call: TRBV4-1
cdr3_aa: CASSQDSRPEQFF

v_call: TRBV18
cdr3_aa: CASSPLATPSNEQFF

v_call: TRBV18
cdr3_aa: CASSPQTPLNSGNTIYF

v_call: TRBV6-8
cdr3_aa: CASRGRGSYEQYF

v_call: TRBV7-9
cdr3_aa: CASSLKEWNEKLFF

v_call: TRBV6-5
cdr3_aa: CASSYRMSGSIDTQYF

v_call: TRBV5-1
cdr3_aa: CASSHTTGPTNTGELFF

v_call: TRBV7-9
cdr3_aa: CASRFTGLGEQFF

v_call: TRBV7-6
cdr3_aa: CASSLTRNTGELFF

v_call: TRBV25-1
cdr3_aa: CVDRGGSPLHF

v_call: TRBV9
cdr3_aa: CASSETWTGRQYF

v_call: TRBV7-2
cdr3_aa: CASSSLSGTGVNTEAFF

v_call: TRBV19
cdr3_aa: CASSRPVATRRGDQPQHF

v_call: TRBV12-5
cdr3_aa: CATGRFTDTQYF

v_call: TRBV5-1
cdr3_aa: CASSPGGQGGETQYF

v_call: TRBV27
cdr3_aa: CASRPLAAGNTIYF

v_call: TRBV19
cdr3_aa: CASSTSSEAFF

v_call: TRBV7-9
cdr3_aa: CASSLGFRDTEAFF

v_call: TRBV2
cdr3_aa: CASSELSGRGETQYF

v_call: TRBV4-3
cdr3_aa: CASSQDGQSNSPLHF